Here is one T cell receptor (beta chain) with its context. The clone's antigen remains unknown. Base qualities were left out, and no much larger clone turns up one base away. Using a constant-region primer and ProtoScript II reverse transcriptase, TCRbeta-specific cDNA was reverse-transcribed from about 540 ng total RNA. The TCRbeta libraries were prepared through three rounds of nested multiplex PCR following a slightly modified ARM-PCR procedure. Each of the first two PCR rounds ran for approximately 10 cycles and used multiplex TRBV1-TRBV30 forward primers together with a Cbeta reverse primer. Sample barcodes and Illumina adapters were added in a final 25-cycle PCR using Deep VentR polymerase. Before sequencing, amplicons between 200 and 500 bp were purified from gel using a QIAquick gel extraction kit. The TCRbeta amplicons were sequenced with 250-bp paired-end reads on an Illumina HiSeq 2500. In the authors' own workflow: Trimmomatic v0.33 was used to quality-trim the reads, and FLASH v1.2.11 was used to merge paired reads so that full CDR3 sequences could be recovered. V, D and J germline segments were assigned to the rearranged TCRbeta sequences using MiGEC v1.2.1b. VDJtools v1.0.0 computed clonotype statistics and Shannon-Wiener diversity indices. To reduce sampling bias, subsequent analyses other than the diversity analysis used only the 250 most abundant clonotypes in each sample. TCRdb cleaned the public reads at Q25 with fastp, built clones with MiXCR and kept in-frame beta chains. Entries are consolidated by CDR3 protein sequence, retaining the most common genes and DNA. The V and J calls and clone size are TCRdb's, not the authors'. The sample table contains 310,000 or so distinct CDR3 sequences; only one count was recorded for less than 70% of them. About 6.1% of the sample is held by the ten biggest clonotypes.

This record belongs to a study of tumor-infiltrating lymphocytes in primary liver carcinoma (dated by TCRdb to about 2017). Some background on the complete study: Between November 2015 and early 2016, several patients in China with histopathologically diagnosed primary liver carcinoma had their tumors surgically resected. Of the five patients (three men and two women, aged 30 to 69 years), four had hepatocellular carcinoma and one had combined HCC and intrahepatic cholangiocarcinoma. Tumors of the five patients were stage T1-T3 N0M0 with maximum diameters of roughly 4.2 to 11 cm. Each sample produced about 3.5 to 7.13 million productive TCRbeta reads, and read depth showed no significant difference between tissue types. TCRbeta repertoire sequencing, expression microarrays and whole-exome sequencing were combined in the study across five regions of each liver tumor, with adjacent normal tissue and blood also included. A total of some 35 specimens from 5 patients went through TCRbeta repertoire sequencing, namely 25 tumor regions, 5 adjacent noncancerous liver tissues and 5 peripheral blood samples. Repertoires from technical replicates were highly reproducible, with mean shared-clone rates roughly 0.86 and correlation coefficients above 0.95.

Study-level results and caveats: Because only the TCR beta chain was sequenced and unpaired alpha chains were not captured, true repertoire diversity is likely underestimated. Repertoire overlap was found to be higher between tumor regions (mean around 35%) than between tumor-adjacent (approximately 17%) or tumor-blood (around 14%) pairs, consistent with antigen-driven expansion. Compared with blood, tumors had a significantly larger share of the repertoire taken up by the top 250 clones (p = 0.039). Because the samples were bulk and unsorted, CD4+ and CD8+ T cell repertoires could not be compared. Only 4 or 5 patients were included in the study, and the authors note that the findings should be validated in a larger study.

Blood RNA was extracted from unsorted whole blood using TRIzol reagent, and germline DNA was obtained with the DNeasy Blood & Tissue kit. At the time of sampling, the patients had chronic HBV infection and had not received any treatment. Approximately 4.1 milliliters of peripheral blood were collected into K2EDTA tubes before surgery. The germline V gene supplies CDR1 SGHRS and CDR2 YFSETQ. The CDR3 goes from the cysteine to the phenylalanine over 14 residues. Just the 42-base CDR3 DNA is kept, in frame starting at base 1. For this chain, trimming is 8 bases at the V end and 1 base at the J end, and the number of junction bases without a gene match is 9.

The receptor was isolated from a man aged 40-49 years with primary liver carcinoma and hepatitis B virus infection. Sequencing used peripheral blood. Recombination linked TRBV5-1 to TRBJ2-7, with TRBD1 identical over 7 junction bases. The CDR3: CASSRDSGSYEQYF. Read as DNA, the sequence is TGCGCCAGTAGCCGGGACAGTGGGTCCTACGAGCAGTACTTC.